Reported below is one T cell receptor (beta chain). TCRdb re-analysed the 5' RACE reads in MiXCR, keeping a single row per CDR3 protein. The table lists approximately 240,000 distinct CDR3 sequences, approximately 16% of them singletons. This specimen comes from a study of T-cell memory formation after mild COVID-19. The V and J ends lost 2 bases and 2 bases respectively, with 8 bases between them. CDR3 length: 14 amino acids. In germline, CDR1 is MGHDK, CDR2 SYGVNS. The chain recombines TRBV25-1 with TRBJ2-3, with D maybe TRBD2 (6 bases). The specimen was PBMCs or a T cell subset sorted from them (not recorded which). This receptor was identified in a man between 18 and 35 years old who had mild COVID-19 (a few samples of this study predate the infection). Cell type and time point are not known. The CDR3 DNA sequence: TGTGCCAGCAGTGAACGGGGGTTCACAGATACGCAGTATTTT. Translation gives CASSERGFTDTQYF.